One sample yielded the 13 T cell receptor beta chains listed below, sequenced in a study of OX40 agonist ivuxolimab in advanced cancers. Libraries were prepared by immunoSEQ multiplex PCR; TCRdb keeps only in-frame clonotypes and omits some of them. This sample has about 80,000 clones; 84% occur once, and the top ten carry just under 25%. The sample was CD4+ or CD8+ T cells sorted from blood, taken in a trial of the OX40 agonist ivuxolimab. Receptors originate from an adult with an advanced solid tumor such as melanoma, head and neck, liver or kidney cancer.

The V gene is TRBV7-9, the J gene TRBJ2-2; D is unresolved. V was clipped by 1 base and J by 2 bases, with 17 bases between them. The CDR3 runs to 18 residues. Germline CDR1 reads SEHNR; CDR2 reads FQNEAQ (reference sequence). The CDR3 loop is CASSLGPLWVKNTGELFF. CDR3 DNA: TGTGCCAGCAGCTTAGGTCCTTTATGGGTGAAAAACACCGGGGAGCTGTTTTTT.

V and J are TRBV9 and TRBJ2-1; weak D call: TRBD1 (5 bases). The CDR3 contains 15 residues. Germline CDR1 is SGDLS and CDR2 is YYNGEE. The V end was cut by 0 bases, the J end by 5 bases, with 12 bases between. CDR3 loop: CASSVVKGIDNEQFF. The CDR3, as DNA: TGTGCCAGCAGCGTAGTTAAGGGGATTGACAATGAGCAGTTCTTC.

The chain recombines TRBV2 with TRBJ2-1; 7 nucleotides line up with TRBD1. Germline V lookup: CDR1 SNHLY, CDR2 FYNNEI. The CDR3 sequence is 14 residues long. Losses at the gene ends were 7 bases for V and 4 bases for J; bases not matched to a gene: 7. As DNA, the CDR3 is TGTGCCAGCAACGACAGGGTTGAGTACAATGAGCAGTTCTTC. Its protein is CASNDRVEYNEQFF.

This sequence joins TRBV10-3 and TRBJ2-3; D call uncertain. This CDR3 contains 15 residues. Germline CDR1 and CDR2: ENHRY and SYGVKD. Trimming pared 0 bases from V and 2 bases from J, leaving 9 bases between. The CDR3 protein is CAISESETFTDTQYF. In DNA form, the CDR3 reads TGTGCCATCAGTGAGTCCGAAACTTTCACAGATACGCAGTATTTT.

The chain has TRBV7-2 and TRBJ1-1; D is unclear. Trimming pared 3 bases from V and 11 bases from J, leaving 13 bases between. Germline CDR1 reads SGHTA; CDR2 reads FQGNSA. The CDR3 totals 12 residues. The CDR3 DNA reads as TGTGCCAGCAGCTTGATATCCGCTGGGGCTTTCTTT. Protein sequence: CASSLISAGAFF.

This clone came up a few times. DNA of the CDR3: TGTGCCAGCAGCCAAGGAGTAGTACGGAATCAGCCCCAGCATTTT. Its translation is CASSQGVVRNQPQHF. The rearrangement links TRBV4-2 to TRBJ1-5; D is uncertain. Trimming took off 1 base at V and 4 bases at J, with 11 bases between the two ends. The germline CDR1 and CDR2 sequences are LGHNA and YNFKEQ. The CDR3 loop spans 15 amino acids.

The genes are TRBV6-1 and TRBJ1-4; D ambiguous. The V end was cut by 2 bases, the J end by 6 bases, with 13 bases between. This CDR3 is built from 15 residues. Germline CDR1 MNHNS, CDR2 SASEGT. CDR3 sequence reads: CASSEHWALDEKLFF. The DNA for the CDR3 is TGTGCCAGCAGTGAACATTGGGCTCTGGATGAAAAACTGTTTTTT.

This chain uses TRBV27 with TRBJ1-1; TRBD1 aligns across 7 bases. CDR3 length equals 12 residues. CDR1 and CDR2 (germline): MNHEY, SMNVEV (reference sequence). V gave up 3 bases and J gave up 8 bases; unmatched junction bases: 3. The CDR3 region has the DNA TGTGCCAGCAGTTTTTTACAGGGGGAAGCTTTCTTT. It specifies CASSFLQGEAFF.

This chain joins TRBV6-6 and TRBJ2-1, with TRBD1 identical over 9 bases. The length of the CDR3 is 15 residues. V was clipped by 5 bases and J by 6 bases; unmatched bases: 8. The germline CDR1 and CDR2 sequences are MNHNY and SVGAGI (reference sequence). This CDR3 reads CASSVNRGPGNEQFF. Here the CDR3 DNA reads TGTGCCAGCAGTGTGAACAGGGGGCCGGGCAATGAGCAGTTCTTC.

J is TRBJ2-1 and V is TRBV30, with no clear D. The CDR3 runs to 12 residues. Germline-derived CDR1 and CDR2 are GTSNPN and SVGIG (reference sequence). Between the trimmed V and J ends, which lost 4 bases and 9 bases, there was a span of 13 bases. The CDR3 loop is CAWTSPPGEQFF. The CDR3 DNA follows: TGTGCCTGGACCTCCCCCCCGGGTGAGCAGTTCTTC.

This chain joins TRBV11-2 and TRBJ1-2; perhaps TRBD1 as D (6 bases). Trimming pared 2 bases from V and 8 bases from J, leaving 15 bases between. This CDR3 spans 14 amino acids. Germline assignment: CDR1 SGHAT and CDR2 FQNNGV. The CDR3 sequence: CASSLIQGRDGYTF. The CDR3 DNA sequence: TGTGCCAGCAGCTTAATACAGGGAAGGGACGGCTACACCTTC.

The CDR3 is CASSLVFGQGEQFF. The CDR3 DNA is TGCGCCAGCAGCTTGGTGTTCGGACAGGGGGAGCAGTTCTTC. The gene calls are TRBV5-1 and TRBJ2-1, with 9 bases aligning to TRBD1. The CDR3 loop spans 14 amino acids. V gave up 0 bases and J gave up 10 bases; unmatched junction bases: 5. CDR1 is SGHRS and CDR2 is YFSETQ in the germline V gene.

The chain uses TRBV7-9 and TRBJ2-3; no firm D call. The CDR3 contains 11 residues. Germline CDR1 SEHNR, CDR2 FQNEAQ (reference sequence). The V and J ends lost 4 bases and 2 bases respectively, with 1 base between them. CDR3 DNA sequence: TGTGCCAGCAGCTACACAGATACGCAGTATTTT. It translates to CASSYTDTQYF.